This T cell receptor (beta chain) was captured in a study of T cell responses to AZD1222 COVID-19 vaccine. Overall study findings and caveats: Vaccine-related CD4 TCRs covered spike, predominating at 160-218 and 743-854.

This clone was counted only a few times. Its antigen is as yet unknown. Sequencing was performed with immunoSEQ multiplex PCR; in TCRdb, only in-frame clones are kept and a portion is missing. The sample holds 99,000 or so clones; 82% are singletons and the top ten take 4% to 6%. This CDR3 contains 13 residues. Per germline, CDR1 SGHKS and CDR2 YYEKEE (reference sequence). V dropped 7 bases and J dropped 3 bases, with 13 bases sitting between them. The chain uses TRBV5-5 and TRBJ1-2; D is perhaps TRBD1 (5 bases). The source is an adult in good health. The sequences come from peripheral blood, collected on day 0 of AZD1222 vaccination. The CDR3 is CASLGESDYGYTF. As DNA, the CDR3 is TGTGCCAGCCTAGGGGAATCGGACTATGGCTACACCTTC.